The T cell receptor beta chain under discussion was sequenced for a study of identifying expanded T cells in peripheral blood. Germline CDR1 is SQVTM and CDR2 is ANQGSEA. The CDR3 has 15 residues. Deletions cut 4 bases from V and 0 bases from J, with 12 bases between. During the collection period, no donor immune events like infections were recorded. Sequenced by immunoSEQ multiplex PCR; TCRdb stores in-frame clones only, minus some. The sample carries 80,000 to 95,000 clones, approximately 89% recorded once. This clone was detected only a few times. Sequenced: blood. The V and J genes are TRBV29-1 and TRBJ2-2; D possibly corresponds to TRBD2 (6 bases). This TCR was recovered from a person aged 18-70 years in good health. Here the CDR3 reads CSVVAGSANTGELFF. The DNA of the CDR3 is TGCAGCGTTGTGGCGGGGTCCGCGAACACCGGGGAGCTGTTTTTT.